This is a list of T cell receptor beta chains from one sample in a study of blood T cell repertoires in COVID-19. Produced via immunoSEQ multiplex PCR; TCRdb's table is partial and in-frame only. The table lists under 150,000 clones, about 80% of them singletons, with around 8% in the top ten. The sequenced sample was peripheral blood. Every receptor here comes from a woman between 40 and 55 years old with acute or convalescent COVID-19. Each CDR3 is given with its conserved first and last residue. A D gene is named only where the DNA matches it firmly. The size entry is marked missing in some rows and otherwise reads once, few, many or a size class.

V,size,D,J,CDR3,DNA
TRBV2,NA,NA,TRBJ2-7,CASTKAGDQYF,TGTGCCAGCACAAAAGCAGGGGACCAGTACTTC
TRBV12-5,NA,TRBD1,TRBJ1-3,CASGQMDRGPGNTIYF,TGTGCTAGTGGCCAAATGGACAGGGGGCCAGGAAACACCATATATTTT
TRBV6-5,NA,NA,TRBJ1-5,CASSLLAGGNQPQHF,TGTGCCAGCAGCTTACTCGCAGGGGGCAATCAGCCCCAGCATTTT
TRBV19,NA,TRBD1,TRBJ2-6,CASSRDRTYSGANVLTF,TGTGCCAGTAGTCGGGACAGGACTTACTCTGGGGCCAACGTCCTGACTTTC
TRBV5-8,NA,TRBD2,TRBJ2-3,CASSLILRGGSTDTQYF,TGTGCCAGCAGCTTGATTTTACGGGGGGGTAGCACAGATACGCAGTATTTT
TRBV7-2,many,TRBD2,TRBJ2-7,CASSLTGGTHEQYF,TGTGCCAGCAGCTTAACCGGGGGGACCCACGAGCAGTACTTC
TRBV12-3/TRBV12-4,NA,NA,TRBJ1-5,CASSPDRYQPQHF,TGTGCCAGCAGTCCCGACAGGTACCAGCCCCAGCATTTT
TRBV2,NA,TRBD2,TRBJ2-1,CASRSTGTSGGDDPNEQFF,TGTGCCAGCCGCTCCACGGGGACTAGCGGGGGGGATGACCCCAATGAGCAGTTCTTC
TRBV19,NA,TRBD2,TRBJ2-3,CASTPGGPDTQYF,TGTGCCAGTACCCCGGGGGGACCAGATACGCAGTATTTT
TRBV30,NA,NA,TRBJ2-2,CAFRRGQNTGELFF,TGTGCCTTCCGACGGGGACAGAACACCGGGGAGCTGTTTTTT
TRBV2,NA,NA,TRBJ1-1,CASSEQGKAFF,TGTGCCAGCAGTGAACAGGGTAAAGCTTTCTTT
TRBV18,NA,NA,TRBJ1-6,CASSPWGGPNSPLHF,TGTGCCAGCTCACCCTGGGGGGGTCCTAATTCACCCCTCCACTTT
TRBV6-1,NA,NA,TRBJ1-3,CASSDQRGRGNTIYF,TGTGCCAGCAGTGACCAGCGGGGGCGAGGAAACACCATATATTTT
TRBV7-9,NA,NA,TRBJ2-3,CASRERTITDTQYF,TGTGCCAGCAGGGAAAGGACAATCACAGATACGCAGTATTTT
TRBV5-6,NA,NA,TRBJ2-7,CASSLGGYEQYF,TGTGCCAGCAGCTTAGGGGGCTACGAGCAGTACTTC
TRBV4-1,few,TRBD1,TRBJ2-7,CASSQGTGGRSYEQYF,TGCGCCAGCAGCCAAGGGACAGGGGGCAGGTCCTACGAGCAGTACTTC
TRBV27,NA,TRBD2,TRBJ2-1,CASSLGLAAANEQFF,TGTGCCAGCAGTTTGGGGCTAGCGGCCGCCAATGAGCAGTTCTTC
TRBV30,NA,TRBD1,TRBJ1-6,CAWNRQGGSPLHF,TGTGCCTGGAATCGTCAGGGGGGTTCACCCCTCCACTTT
TRBV19,NA,NA,TRBJ1-2,CASTIGDASNYGYTF,TGTGCCAGTACCATAGGGGATGCTTCTAACTATGGCTACACCTTC
TRBV27,few,NA,TRBJ2-3,CASSAFRVYSTDTQYF,TGTGCCAGCAGTGCATTCAGGGTTTATAGCACAGATACGCAGTATTTT
TRBV5-1,NA,TRBD1,TRBJ1-1,CASSLEINRGSEAFF,TGCGCCAGCAGCTTGGAAATAAACAGGGGCAGCGAAGCTTTCTTT
TRBV7-3,NA,TRBD2,TRBJ2-1,CASSTLAGGWDEQFF,TGTGCCAGCAGCACCCTAGCGGGGGGTTGGGATGAGCAGTTCTTC
TRBV19,NA,NA,TRBJ2-6,CASSIVGGRPSGANVLTF,TGTGCCAGTAGTATAGTTGGCGGCAGACCTTCTGGGGCCAACGTCCTGACTTTC
TRBV7-2,NA,NA,TRBJ2-1,CASSPRGRTYNEQFF,TGTGCCAGCAGCCCCCGGGGGAGAACCTACAATGAGCAGTTCTTC
TRBV7-6,NA,TRBD2,TRBJ2-1,CASTKSSGGAYNEQFF,TGTGCCAGCACCAAATCTAGCGGGGGGGCCTACAATGAGCAGTTCTTC
TRBV3-1/TRBV3-2,medium-sized,NA,TRBJ1-2,CASSQVLLSYGYTF,TGTGCCAGCAGCCAAGTCCTTCTAAGTTATGGCTACACCTTC
TRBV5-1,once,TRBD1,TRBJ2-1,CASSPHSGTGVNEQFF,TGCGCCAGCAGCCCCCACTCCGGGACAGGGGTAAATGAGCAGTTCTTC
TRBV19,NA,TRBD2,TRBJ2-5,CASSPGTSGQETQYF,TGTGCCAGTAGTCCAGGGACTAGCGGGCAAGAGACCCAGTACTTC
TRBV2,NA,TRBD1,TRBJ1-2,CASAADLGGRGYTF,TGTGCCAGCGCAGCAGACTTAGGGGGCAGGGGCTACACCTTC
TRBV27,NA,TRBD1,TRBJ2-7,CASSSPGDRTEVKVRGYEQYF,TGTGCCAGCAGTTCCCCAGGAGATCGGACCGAAGTAAAGGTCAGGGGGTACGAGCAGTACTTC
TRBV5-1,NA,NA,TRBJ2-5,CASSLRGYQETQYF,TGCGCCAGCAGCTTGCGGGGGTATCAAGAGACCCAGTACTTC
TRBV5-7,NA,TRBD2,TRBJ2-1,CASSLAGGKDNEQFF,TGTGCCAGCAGTCTAGCGGGGGGGAAGGACAATGAGCAGTTCTTC
TRBV6-5,NA,TRBD1,TRBJ1-3,CASRIDRERGNTIYF,TGTGCCAGCAGGATAGACAGGGAGCGAGGAAACACCATATATTTT
TRBV19,NA,TRBD1,TRBJ1-1,CASIARTGGVKNTEAFF,TGTGCCAGTATTGCCCGGACAGGGGGCGTTAAGAACACTGAAGCTTTCTTT
TRBV9,NA,TRBD1,TRBJ2-2,CASSPQGALGVGELFF,TGTGCCAGCAGCCCACAGGGGGCGCTTGGAGTGGGGGAGCTGTTTTTT
TRBV20-1,once,TRBD1,TRBJ2-7,CSASDPGGWNIEQYF,TGCAGTGCTAGTGATCCAGGGGGCTGGAATATAGAGCAGTACTTC
TRBV19,NA,TRBD1,TRBJ1-6,CASSTDRGVNNSPLHF,TGTGCCAGTAGTACCGACAGGGGAGTTAATAATTCACCCCTCCACTTT